This entry is about one TCR beta chain. Its target is not known. The data belong to a study of cytomegalovirus exposure and HLA in healthy donors. Notes on the study in general: A reported reduction in N-insertions relative to the roughly 670-donor mean was seen in an Asian-associated ancestry cluster in a later analysis. Reports indicate that TCR beta sequences accurately predicted the HLA-A and HLA-B alleles of most subjects. Many donors shared some public TCRs, even though most TCR sequences were rare. TCR beta V- and J-gene trimming, according to a later analysis, was linked to a missense DCLRE1C variant.

The primer mix had 60 Vbeta and 13 Jbeta primers. The repertoire was sequenced with immunoSEQ multiplex PCR; TCRdb's copy has only in-frame clones and lacks some. Of more than 85,000 clones listed, about 86% are singletons. Per the germline V gene, CDR1 is LGHNA and CDR2 is YNFKEQ. CDR3 length: 15 amino acids. With 3 bases removed from V and 2 bases from J, the gap between germline ends came to 10 bases. The genes are TRBV4-2 and TRBJ2-2; TRBD2 is a possible D gene (5 bases). This sequence originates from a man aged 40-49 years in good health and CMV-seronegative. The specimen was PBMCs. CDR3 sequence: CASSQRGPNTGELFF. DNA for the CDR3: TGTGCCAGCAGCCAGAGAGGGCCCAACACCGGGGAGCTGTTTTTT.